The rows below give T cell receptor beta chains drawn from one sample of a study of blood T cell repertoires in COVID-19. Generated by immunoSEQ multiplex PCR, the TCRdb table keeps only in-frame clones and is missing some. The top ten clones hold about 42% of a sample with tens of thousands of clones, approximately 82% of them seen once. Sequencing used peripheral blood. These receptors all come from an elderly man with active or convalescent COVID-19. The CDR3 runs from the conserved cysteine through the conserved F or W. A D gene is named only where the DNA matches it firmly. Part of the rows lack a size; the others show once, few, many or a class for expanded clones.

d_gene	v_gene	j_gene	abundance	CDR3aa	CDR3nt
-	TRBV5-1	TRBJ1-5	-	CASSLEAAGSGQPQHF	TGCGCCAGCAGCTTGGAAGCAGCAGGGTCAGGTCAGCCCCAGCATTTT
TRBD2	TRBV6-5	TRBJ2-4	hyperexpanded	CASTIAGEGDIQYF	TGTGCCAGCACTATAGCGGGAGAGGGGGACATTCAGTACTTC
TRBD2	TRBV9	TRBJ2-3	-	CASSPLAGINTDTQYF	TGTGCCAGCAGCCCCTTAGCGGGAATAAATACAGATACGCAGTATTTT
-	TRBV5-1	TRBJ2-5	-	CASRTRTAQETQYF	TGCGCCAGCAGGACTAGGACGGCCCAAGAGACCCAGTACTTC
TRBD1	TRBV19	TRBJ1-2	-	CPSSMGGPGGEGYTF	TGTCCCAGTAGTATGGGGGGCCCAGGGGGCGAAGGCTACACCTTC
TRBD1	TRBV28	TRBJ1-2	once	CASRPGGGYGYTF	TGTGCCAGCAGGCCAGGGGGCGGCTATGGCTACACCTTC
-	TRBV4-3	TRBJ2-7	-	CASSQEPGLHYEQYF	TGCGCCAGCAGCCAAGAGCCGGGACTCCACTACGAGCAGTACTTC
-	TRBV30	TRBJ1-1	-	CAWGGGDTEAFF	TGTGCCTGGGGCGGGGGGGACACTGAAGCTTTCTTT
TRBD1	TRBV5-1	TRBJ2-7	-	CASSLEAGGSYEQYF	TGCGCCAGCAGCTTGGAGGCAGGGGGCTCCTACGAGCAGTACTTC
TRBD1	TRBV5-1	TRBJ1-5	once	CASREGQGNQPQHF	TGCGCCAGCAGAGAGGGACAGGGAAATCAGCCCCAGCATTTT
-	TRBV19	TRBJ1-1	medium-sized	CASSMTARTEAFF	TGTGCCAGTAGTATGACTGCCCGTACTGAAGCTTTCTTT
-	TRBV7-9	TRBJ1-5	-	CASSLVGGNQPQHF	TGTGCCAGCAGCTTAGTCGGGGGAAATCAGCCCCAGCATTTT
-	TRBV19	TRBJ1-1	once	CASSTSGGAGLYSEAFF	TGTGCCAGTAGTACCTCGGGGGGCGCAGGGCTCTATTCTGAAGCTTTCTTT
TRBD1	TRBV19	TRBJ2-2	-	CASKDRASSGELFF	TGTGCCAGTAAGGACAGGGCATCGTCCGGGGAGCTGTTTTTT
-	TRBV2	TRBJ1-1	-	CASSEVGAGTNTEAFF	TGTGCCAGCAGTGAAGTAGGTGCAGGAACGAACACTGAAGCTTTCTTT
-	TRBV2	TRBJ1-2	-	CASSSAVLNGYTF	TGTGCCAGCAGCTCGGCGGTCTTAAATGGCTACACCTTC
-	TRBV9	TRBJ1-6	few	CASSVQGNNSPLHF	TGTGCCAGCAGCGTACAGGGGAATAATTCACCCCTCCACTTT
-	TRBV10-1	TRBJ2-1	-	CASSDLAVGGEQFF	TGCGCCAGCAGTGACTTGGCCGTAGGGGGTGAGCAGTTCTTC
TRBD1	TRBV27	TRBJ2-1	-	CASSLSGTGSTEQFF	TGTGCCAGCAGTTTATCGGGGACAGGGAGTACTGAGCAGTTCTTC
TRBD2	TRBV15	TRBJ2-1	-	CATSSPGLASWEQFF	TGTGCCACCAGCAGCCCGGGACTAGCCTCTTGGGAGCAGTTCTTC
TRBD1	TRBV27	TRBJ1-2	-	CASRGDTGASNGYTF	TGTGCCAGCAGAGGGGACACAGGGGCTTCAAATGGCTACACCTTC
-	TRBV4-1	TRBJ2-3	-	CASSQGQGTSFTDTQYF	TGCGCCAGCAGCCAAGGACAGGGGACTAGCTTCACAGATACGCAGTATTTT
TRBD1	TRBV29-1	TRBJ1-1	-	CSVAAGTGGRTEAFF	TGCAGCGTCGCTGCAGGGACAGGGGGGAGGACTGAAGCTTTCTTT
-	TRBV5-4	TRBJ2-2	-	CASSLSGLNTGELFF	TGTGCCAGCAGCTTAAGCGGCTTGAACACCGGGGAGCTGTTTTTT
-	TRBV9	TRBJ1-2	-	CASSPRTVANYGYTF	TGTGCCAGCAGCCCGAGGACAGTAGCTAACTATGGCTACACCTTC
-	TRBV3-1/TRBV3-2	TRBJ2-1	once	CASSQLPGSFNEQFF	TGTGCCAGCAGCCAATTGCCGGGAAGCTTCAATGAGCAGTTCTTC
-	TRBV7-2	TRBJ2-3	-	CASSPADTSIDTQYF	TGTGCCAGCAGCCCGGCCGACACTTCCATTGATACGCAGTATTTT
-	TRBV6-5	TRBJ1-5	-	CASNPQGGNQPQHF	TGTGCCAGCAACCCACAGGGCGGCAATCAGCCCCAGCATTTT
TRBD1	TRBV10-3	TRBJ2-2	-	CAISRQGAGDGELFF	TGTGCCATCAGCCGACAGGGGGCTGGGGACGGGGAGCTGTTTTTT